This entry lists 21 T cell receptor beta chains sequenced from one sample in a study of blood T cell repertoires in COVID-19. Assay: immunoSEQ multiplex PCR; the TCRdb copy retains only in-frame clones and omits some. The sample gives tens of thousands of clones, about 88% of which show up once; roughly 2.5% is in the top ten. Sample: peripheral blood. All receptors derive from a man aged 50 to 60 with acute or convalescent COVID-19.

In this sample, this clone turned up once. The chain joins TRBV11-3 to TRBJ2-5; TRBD2 aligns across 13 bases. This CDR3 is 15 amino acids long. The V and J ends lost 5 bases and 5 bases, in that order; junction bases with no gene match: 5. CDR1 is SGHNT and CDR2 is YENEEA in the germline V gene. In DNA form, the CDR3 reads TGTGCCAGCAGCCTAACTAGCGGGGGGGGCGAGACCCAGTACTTC. It yields the protein CASSLTSGGGETQYF.

A few counts support this clone. The rearrangement uses TRBV21-1 and TRBJ2-2; no check of the table's D call, TRBD1, against the DNA was made. TRBV21-1 is recorded as a pseudogene. CDR3 length: 16 amino acids. The CDR3 here is CASSKEGQVEVGELFF. The DNA of the CDR3 is TGTGCCAGCAGCAAAGAGGGACAGGTTGAAGTCGGGGAGCTGTTTTTT.

This chain joins TRBV14 and TRBJ2-2; D gene ambiguous. The CDR3 consists of 17 residues. V was cut by 4 bases and J by 4 bases, with 19 bases left in between. In germline, CDR1 is SGHDN, CDR2 FVKESK. CDR3 DNA sequence: TGTGCCAGCAGCCGTCGGGTGATGGCGTCGAGCACCGGGGAGCTGTTTTTT. Protein product: CASSRRVMASSTGELFF.

This chain connects TRBV7-8 to TRBJ2-2; 7 bases agree with TRBD1. The CDR3 is 17 amino acids. Germline-derived CDR1 and CDR2 are SGHVS and FQNEAQ. The J segment lost 4 bases and the V segment lost 8 bases, leaving 16 bases of the junction unmatched. CDR3 coding DNA: TGTGCCAGCCTAGGGGTGGGACAGCACTCCTTCACCGGGGAGCTGTTTTTT. Translated: CASLGVGQHSFTGELFF.

With respect to this clone: Germline and junction disagree at one end, which may indicate a read error. The V gene is TRBV5-1, the J gene TRBJ2-1; 13 nucleotides agree with TRBD2. The V gene's germline CDR1 is SGHRS and CDR2 YFSETQ. The CDR3 is 16 amino acids. The CDR3, as DNA: TGCACCAGCAGCTTGGGGGGGACTAGCGGGGACAATGAGCAGTTCTTC. This gives the protein CTSSLGGTSGDNEQFF. The full variable domain, its missing parts supplied by reference TRBV5-1 and TRBJ2-1, is KAGVTQTPRYLIKTRGQQVTLSCSPISGHRSVSWYQQTPGQGLQFLFEYFSETQRNKGNFPGRFSGRQFSNSRSEMNVSTLELGDSALYLCTSSLGGTSGDNEQFFGPGTRLTVL.

This chain uses TRBV10-3 with TRBJ2-5, with 8 bases lining up with TRBD1. This CDR3 region has 15 residues. Per the germline V gene, CDR1 is ENHRY and CDR2 is SYGVKD. The junction had 10 bases not matched to a gene; V was cut back by 6 bases and J by 4 bases. CDR3 sequence: CAIRPSTGEGETQYF. The CDR3 bases are TGTGCCATCAGGCCATCGACAGGGGAAGGAGAGACCCAGTACTTC.

V gene TRBV2 combines with J gene TRBJ1-5; TRBD1 matches 10 bases. CDR3 length equals 13 residues. The V gene's germline CDR1 is SNHLY and CDR2 FYNNEI. Trimming cost V 8 bases and J 2 bases; bases outside gene matches: 0. Here the CDR3 reads CASGTGGNQPQHF. Written as DNA, the CDR3 is TGTGCCAGCGGGACAGGGGGCAATCAGCCCCAGCATTTT.

The J gene is TRBJ2-1, the V gene TRBV5-4; 11 positions match TRBD1. Germline-derived CDR1 and CDR2 are SGHNT and YYREEE (reference sequence). The CDR3 has 17 amino acids. V lost 4 bases and J lost 3; bases outside the gene matches: 9. The CDR3 nucleotides are TGTGCCAGCAGCCTACTGGCCGGGACAGGGGGCTACAATGAGCAGTTCTTC. Translating gives CASSLLAGTGGYNEQFF.

The rearrangement uses TRBV24-1 and TRBJ2-1; D may be TRBD1 (6 bases). V was trimmed by 3 bases and J by 3 bases, leaving 8 bases between them. Germline CDR1 is KGHDR and CDR2 is SFDVKD. This CDR3 is 14 amino acids long. The CDR3 sequence is CATSDPQGYNEQFF. As DNA, the CDR3 is TGTGCCACCAGTGATCCACAGGGCTACAATGAGCAGTTCTTC.

This sequence joins TRBV5-1 and TRBJ1-1; 9 bases are a match to TRBD1. The CDR3 runs 16 residues. The trim removed 0 bases at V and 4 bases at J, leaving 7 bases unmatched. Per the germline V gene, CDR1 is SGHRS and CDR2 is YFSETQ. CDR3 residues: CASSLEGDRAGTEAFF. In nucleotides, the CDR3 is TGCGCCAGCAGCTTGGAAGGGGACAGGGCCGGCACTGAAGCTTTCTTT.

This clone was seen more than once but under ten times. The CDR3 region is CASSERGARADGYTF. Here the CDR3 DNA reads TGCGCCAGCAGTGAACGGGGGGCGCGGGCAGATGGCTACACCTTC. This chain uses TRBV10-2 with TRBJ1-2; D may be TRBD1 (6 bases). This CDR3 is built from 15 residues. CDR1 WSHSY and CDR2 SAAADI come from the germline V gene. V was clipped by 3 bases and J by 6 bases, with 17 bases between them.

This clone appeared a few times. The chain uses TRBV2 and TRBJ1-1; TRBD1 aligns across 8 bases. Trimming removed 7 bases from V and 5 bases from J; junction bases left unmatched: 12. Germline CDR1 is SNHLY and CDR2 is FYNNEI. This CDR3 has 15 residues. The chain's CDR3 is CASIRQGTGSTEAFF. The CDR3 nucleotides are TGTGCCAGCATTCGACAGGGGACCGGGAGTACTGAAGCTTTCTTT.

The chain recombines TRBV5-6 with TRBJ2-1; D gene unclear. This CDR3 is built from 12 residues. V lost 0 bases, J lost 7 bases, and 5 bases lay in between. The germline gives CDR1 SGHDT, CDR2 YYEEEE. The CDR3 reads CASSLAQNEQFF. As DNA, the CDR3 is TGTGCCAGCAGCTTGGCACAGAATGAGCAGTTCTTC.

V and J are TRBV6-5 and TRBJ1-1, with 7 bases identical to TRBD1. J gave up 1 base and V 8 bases, and 7 bases lay outside the gene matches. This CDR3 is built from 14 residues. Germline V CDR1 and CDR2: MNHEY, SVGAGI. The CDR3 reads CASGRTGWNTEAFF. Written as DNA, the CDR3 is TGTGCCAGCGGAAGGACAGGTTGGAACACTGAAGCTTTCTTT.

The rearrangement joins TRBV19 to TRBJ1-4, with a possible D match to TRBD1 (5 bases). V was pared by 5 bases and J by 5 bases, with 12 bases between. The germline gives CDR1 LNHDA, CDR2 SQIVND (reference sequence). This CDR3 region has 14 residues. The DNA of the CDR3 is TGTGCCAGTAGTTCCGTGGAGGGGAATGAAAAACTGTTTTTT. This sequence encodes CASSSVEGNEKLFF.

This rearrangement joins TRBV2 to TRBJ2-1, with D possibly matching TRBD1 (5 bases). The CDR3 totals 15 residues. Trimming took 6 bases from V and 9 from J, leaving 21 bases between them. From germline, CDR1 is SNHLY and CDR2 FYNNEI. The CDR3 region is CASSLQGRELGEQFF. CDR3 nucleotide sequence: TGTGCCAGCAGCCTTCAGGGCAGGGAACTGGGTGAGCAGTTCTTC.

The V gene is TRBV7-8, the J gene TRBJ2-7; 12 bases match TRBD2. Germline-derived CDR1 and CDR2 are SGHVS and FQNEAQ. J was trimmed by 0 bases and V by 6 bases; bases with no gene match: 3. This CDR3 contains 15 residues. The CDR3 spells CASSQTSGSSYEQYF. CDR3 sequence (DNA): TGTGCCAGCAGTCAGACTAGCGGGAGCTCCTACGAGCAGTACTTC.

The chain uses TRBV9 and TRBJ2-1; 8 bases fit TRBD2. Looked up from germline, CDR1 is SGDLS and CDR2 is YYNGEE. V shed 5 bases and J 6 bases; nucleotides not matched to a gene: 10. This CDR3 region has 15 residues. CDR3 residues: CASSFSGTAGNEQFF. CDR3 sequence (DNA): TGTGCCAGCAGTTTTAGCGGGACCGCGGGCAATGAGCAGTTCTTC.

The rearrangement joins TRBV19 to TRBJ2-7, with a possible D match to TRBD2 (7 bases). The CDR3 spans 15 residues. Germline values: CDR1 LNHDA, CDR2 SQIVND (reference sequence). V lost 6 bases and J 0 bases, leaving 15 bases between the germline ends. The CDR3: CASSPVGGHSYEQYF. In DNA, the CDR3 is TGTGCCAGTAGCCCGGTCGGGGGGCACTCCTACGAGCAGTACTTC.

The genes are TRBV28 and TRBJ2-1; 8 nucleotides align to TRBD2. The CDR3 runs 17 residues. The J segment lost 7 bases and the V segment lost 6 bases, leaving 17 bases of the junction unmatched. CDR1 is MDHEN, CDR2 SYDVKM, per germline. The CDR3 here is CASRGGSGNPAGNEQFF. Written as DNA, the CDR3 is TGTGCCAGCAGGGGTGGTAGCGGGAACCCGGCCGGGAATGAGCAGTTCTTC.

This clone came up once. The rearrangement joins TRBV7-8 to TRBJ2-3, with TRBD2 as a possible D gene (5 bases). V dropped 1 base and J dropped 4 bases, with 15 bases sitting between them. There are 16 residues in the CDR3. Germline lookup yields CDR1 SGHVS and CDR2 FQNEAQ. As DNA, the CDR3 is TGTGCCAGCAGCTTAGTTACGGGGTGGTCGGCAGATACGCAGTATTTT. Translation: CASSLVTGWSADTQYF.